These 10 T cell receptor beta chains originate from one sample sequenced in a study of cytomegalovirus exposure and HLA in healthy donors. Amplification used 60 Vbeta primers and 13 Jbeta primers. Sequencing used immunoSEQ multiplex PCR; TCRdb keeps in-frame clones, though not all of them. Seen here are about 110,000 clones, about 71% observed once, and the top ten hold 0.79%. Sequenced sample: PBMCs. These receptors came from a boy aged 5 to 17 in good health and CMV-seronegative.

This rearrangement joins TRBV11-1 to TRBJ2-1; D is possibly TRBD2 (6 bases). CDR1 and CDR2 from the germline V gene are SGHAT and FQDESV (reference sequence). Between the trimmed V and J ends, which lost 5 bases and 8 bases, there was a span of 13 bases. The CDR3 is made up of 13 amino acids. For the CDR3, the DNA is TGTGCCAGCAGCCTCCGGGGGTCCGATGAGCAGTTCTTC. It encodes CASSLRGSDEQFF.

The CDR3 loop is CASSLDLAGLYEQYF. The DNA of the CDR3 is TGTGCCAGCAGCTTAGACCTAGCGGGATTGTACGAGCAGTACTTC. This sequence joins TRBV11-3 and TRBJ2-7; 9 nucleotides match TRBD2. CDR1 SGHNT and CDR2 YENEEA come from the germline V gene. This CDR3 is built from 15 residues. Trimming cost V 0 bases and J 4 bases; bases outside gene matches: 4.

The chain recombines TRBV7-2 with TRBJ1-5; 7 bases match TRBD1. Trimming took 5 bases from V and 7 from J; bases not matched to a gene: 5. The CDR3 is 13 amino acids. Germline V gives CDR1 SGHTA, CDR2 FQGNSA. The CDR3, as DNA: TGTGCCAGCAGCCCAAGACAGGGCCAGCCCCAGCATTTT. Translation: CASSPRQGQPQHF.

The J gene is TRBJ1-1, the V gene TRBV14, with D possibly being TRBD1 (5 bases). Trimming took off 1 base at V and 5 bases at J, with 14 bases between the two ends. Germline V gene sequence: CDR1 SGHDN, CDR2 FVKESK. This CDR3 is 15 amino acids long. The CDR3 nucleotides read TGTGCCAGCAGCCAAGGGGTAAGGGGCCAGACTGAAGCTTTCTTT. It yields the protein CASSQGVRGQTEAFF.

CDR3 residues: CASSLEQGYEQYF. In DNA form, the CDR3 reads TGTGCCAGCAGCTTAGAACAGGGCTACGAGCAGTACTTC. The V and J genes are TRBV7-8 and TRBJ2-7; a possible D gene is TRBD1 (6 bases). The ends were cut back, 1 base at V and 3 bases at J, with 7 bases in the middle. This CDR3 has 13 residues. Germline loops: CDR1 SGHVS, CDR2 FQNEAQ.

CDR3: CASSGGTSGSYEQYF. For the CDR3, the DNA is TGCGCCAGCAGCGGAGGGACTAGCGGGTCCTACGAGCAGTACTTC. This chain joins TRBV5-1 and TRBJ2-7; 12 bases align to TRBD2. CDR1 is SGHRS and CDR2 is YFSETQ in the germline V gene. V was clipped by 4 bases and J by 1 base; unmatched bases: 3. CDR3 length: 15 amino acids.

The chain combines TRBV4-3 with TRBJ2-7; tentatively, D is TRBD2 (5 bases). The length of the CDR3 is 16 residues. Looked up from germline, CDR1 is LGHNA and CDR2 is YSLEER. Trimming stripped 0 bases from V and 0 bases from J, with 12 bases between. The CDR3 DNA reads TGCGCCAGCAGCCAAGATCCCCCGGGGAGCTCCTACGAGCAGTACTTC. Its protein is CASSQDPPGSSYEQYF.

The chain links TRBV4-3 to TRBJ2-2; a possible D gene is TRBD2 (7 bases). V shed 1 base and J shed 4 bases, with 13 bases lying between them. The CDR3 runs to 16 residues. Germline values: CDR1 LGHNA, CDR2 YSLEER. CDR3 residues: CASSQVPGGLTGELFF. Written as DNA, the CDR3 is TGCGCCAGCAGCCAAGTCCCGGGGGGCCTCACCGGGGAGCTGTTTTTT.

The CDR3 bases are TGTGCCAGCAGCTTAGGATTATCAGGGTCACCCCTCCACTTT. It codes for CASSLGLSGSPLHF. The chain couples TRBV11-2 to TRBJ1-6; TRBD1 might be the D (5 bases). Trimming left V 1 base short and J 10 bases short, with 11 bases between. Germline V gene data show CDR1 as SGHAT and CDR2 as FQNNGV. The CDR3 length is 14 residues.

The chain has TRBV30 and TRBJ2-2, with D unclear. V was shortened by 3 bases and J by 3 bases, with 8 bases between the two germline ends. Germline CDR1 reads GTSNPN; CDR2 reads SVGIG (reference sequence). The CDR3 contains 13 residues. This chain's CDR3 is CAWSGSHTGELFF. The CDR3 nucleotides are TGTGCCTGGAGCGGGTCGCACACCGGGGAGCTGTTTTTT.